Shown below are 22 T cell receptor beta chains from a single sample sequenced in a study of PD-L1 blockade in urothelial cancer. TCRdb's table, derived via immunoSEQ multiplex PCR, lists solely in-frame clones and lacks some. The repertoire holds approximately 52,000 clones, 65% to 90% seen once, with around 16% in the top ten. Time point defined: pretreatment peripheral blood. Here the sequenced sample was PBMCs, taken around atezolizumab (anti-PD-L1) treatment. The origin of the receptors is a man between 65 and 80 years old with urothelial cancer.

V is TRBV11-2 and J is TRBJ2-7; TRBD1 is a possible D gene (6 bases). CDR1 and CDR2 from the germline V gene are SGHAT and FQNNGV. The ends were cut back, 0 bases at V and 12 bases at J, with 12 bases in the middle. The CDR3 runs 12 residues. DNA of the CDR3: TGTGCCAGCAGCTTAGAGGACAGCTTTAGGTACTTC. This sequence encodes CASSLEDSFRYF.

V usage is TRBV18 and J usage is TRBJ2-7; 7 bases agree with TRBD1. Germline V gene data show CDR1 as KGHSH and CDR2 as LQKENI. V was clipped by 8 bases and J by 1 base; unmatched bases: 8. CDR3 length: 14 residues. For the CDR3, the DNA is TGTGCCAGCACCGAGACAGGGAGATCCTACGAGCAGTACTTC. Its translation is CASTETGRSYEQYF. Full variable domain (missing parts from reference TRBV18 and TRBJ2-7): NAGVMQNPRHLVRRRGQEARLRCSPMKGHSHVYWYRQLPEEGLKFMVYLQKENIIDESGMPKERFSAEFPKEGPSILRIQQVVRGDSAAYFCASTETGRSYEQYFGPGTRLTVT.

The chain links TRBV14 to TRBJ1-3, with D hard to call. Trimming removed 1 base from V and 8 bases from J, with 6 bases in between. The CDR3 is 12 residues long. Per germline, CDR1 SGHDN and CDR2 FVKESK. CDR3 sequence reads: CASSQVSYTIYF. CDR3 DNA sequence: TGTGCCAGCAGCCAAGTATCTTACACCATATATTTT.

J is TRBJ2-7 and V is TRBV7-3; 12 bases agree with TRBD1. Trimming took 2 bases from V and 5 from J; bases not matched to a gene: 4. CDR3 length: 15 amino acids. Germline assignment: CDR1 SGHTA and CDR2 FQGTGA. The CDR3 sequence: CASSLDGTGGHEQYF. CDR3 in DNA: TGTGCCAGCAGCTTAGATGGGACAGGGGGCCACGAGCAGTACTTC.

This sequence joins TRBV6-5 and TRBJ1-2; 8 bases map to TRBD1. Trimming cost V 5 bases and J 8 bases; bases outside gene matches: 13. The CDR3 extends over 15 amino acids. Germline CDR1 and CDR2: MNHEY and SVGAGI. The CDR3 DNA follows: TGTGCCAGCAGTCCCAACCCGGACAGGGTGGGAGGCTACACCTTC. It codes for CASSPNPDRVGGYTF.

V and J are TRBV19 and TRBJ1-2, with D possibly matching TRBD1 (6 bases). CDR3 length: 16 amino acids. V lost 3 bases to trimming and J lost 3 bases, with 17 bases between them. Germline V gene sequence: CDR1 LNHDA, CDR2 SQIVND (reference sequence). DNA for the CDR3: TGTGCCAGTAGTATTTTCGGACAGCTTGGCGACTATGGCTACACCTTC. Protein product: CASSIFGQLGDYGYTF.

The V gene is TRBV12-5, the J gene TRBJ2-1; 11 positions match TRBD1. Germline CDR1 is LGHNT and CDR2 is FRNRAP. CDR3 length equals 16 residues. Losses at the gene ends were 5 bases for V and 5 bases for J; bases not matched to a gene: 8. CDR3 nucleotide sequence: TGTGCTAGTGGTCCCCGTGTGGGACAGGGGGACAATGAGCAGTTCTTC. Its protein product is CASGPRVGQGDNEQFF.

J is TRBJ1-1 and V is TRBV5-1; D uncertain. The CDR3 covers 14 residues. With 3 bases removed from V and 5 bases from J, the gap between germline ends came to 14 bases. CDR1 and CDR2 from the germline V gene are SGHRS and YFSETQ. The CDR3 DNA reads as TGCGCCAGCAGCTCTTTGGGCGGGCGGACTGAAGCTTTCTTT. Protein product: CASSSLGGRTEAFF.

With regard to this clone: Distinct nucleotide sequences in the sample also encode this CDR3. The genes are TRBV6-1 and TRBJ2-5; TRBD2 matches at 7 bases. Per the germline V gene, CDR1 is MNHNS and CDR2 is SASEGT. CDR3 length equals 14 residues. The V and J ends lost 2 bases and 2 bases, in that order; junction bases with no gene match: 2. CDR3 loop: CASSETGGQETQYF. CDR3 coding DNA: TGTGCCAGCAGTGAAACGGGGGGACAAGAGACCCAGTACTTC.

This chain links TRBV9 with TRBJ2-3; 10 bases fit TRBD1. Trimming at V came to 4 bases and at J to 14 bases, leaving 13 bases not matched to a gene. The CDR3 totals 14 residues. CDR1 and CDR2 from the germline V gene are SGDLS and YYNGEE. The CDR3 nucleotides are TGTGCCAGCAGCCCCGGGACAGGGGCAAGATACGCGTATTTT. Translating gives CASSPGTGARYAYF.

The chain couples TRBV7-9 to TRBJ2-5; 7 nucleotides line up with TRBD1. V lost 2 bases, J lost 0 bases, and 6 bases stayed unmatched. The germline CDR1 and CDR2 sequences are SEHNR and FQNEAQ (reference sequence). This CDR3 has 16 residues. The chain's CDR3 is CASSLIRGSNQETQYF. The CDR3 coding sequence is TGTGCCAGCAGCTTAATCAGGGGGTCGAACCAAGAGACCCAGTACTTC.

This chain connects TRBV11-2 to TRBJ1-3; TRBD1 matches at 10 bases. Trimming removed 5 bases from V and 7 bases from J; junction bases left unmatched: 8. Germline lookup yields CDR1 SGHAT and CDR2 FQNNGV. CDR3 length equals 15 residues. CDR3 residues: CASSPGQGVGNTIYF. For the CDR3, the DNA is TGTGCCAGCAGCCCCGGACAGGGGGTAGGCAACACCATATATTTT.

The rearrangement links TRBV19 to TRBJ1-5; tentative D call: TRBD1 (5 bases). This CDR3 comprises 16 residues. CDR1 LNHDA and CDR2 SQIVND come from the germline V gene (reference sequence). V dropped 2 bases and J dropped 2 bases, with 13 bases sitting between them. The CDR3 loop reads CASSIRTGGGNQPQHF. The DNA of the CDR3 is TGTGCCAGTAGTATACGGACGGGGGGGGGCAATCAGCCCCAGCATTTT.

This clone was detected only once. The chain uses TRBV30 and TRBJ1-1; TRBD1 matches at 8 bases. V was clipped by 2 bases and J by 6 bases; unmatched bases: 14. CDR3 length: 16 residues. The germline CDR1 and CDR2 sequences are GTSNPN and SVGIG (reference sequence). The CDR3 loop reads CAWSSLLDRDPAEAFF. The CDR3, as DNA: TGTGCCTGGAGTTCGTTACTGGACAGGGATCCTGCTGAAGCTTTCTTT.

This clone appeared a single time. V is TRBV28 and J is TRBJ1-1; D gene uncertain. V shed 7 bases and J shed 6 bases, with 15 bases lying between them. The V gene's germline CDR1 is MDHEN and CDR2 SYDVKM. The CDR3 totals 13 residues. The CDR3 bases are TGTGCCAGCACTGGTGGCAATTTCGCTGAAGCTTTCTTT. Translated, it gives CASTGGNFAEAFF. Variable domain in full (rest from reference TRBV28 and TRBJ1-1): DVKVTQSSRYLVKRTGEKVFLECVQDMDHENMFWYRQDPGLGLRLIYFSYDVKMKEKGDIPEGYSVSREKKERFSLILESASTNQTSMYLCASTGGNFAEAFFGQGTRLTVV.

This clone was counted once. This chain joins TRBV27 and TRBJ2-1, with 9 bases lining up with TRBD1. V was clipped by 5 bases and J by 3 bases; unmatched bases: 8. The CDR3 totals 16 residues. In germline, CDR1 is MNHEY, CDR2 SMNVEV (reference sequence). DNA of the CDR3: TGTGCCAGCAGTATAGCCGGGACAGGGATCTACAATGAGCAGTTCTTC. Translating gives CASSIAGTGIYNEQFF.

The chain employs TRBV28 and TRBJ2-1; D not resolved. Germline CDR1 MDHEN, CDR2 SYDVKM. The CDR3 length is 11 residues. The V and J ends lost 5 bases and 6 bases respectively, with 5 bases between them. The DNA for the CDR3 is TGTGCCAGCAGTCTACTCAATGAGCAGTTCTTC. Translated: CASSLLNEQFF.

The V gene is TRBV7-9, the J gene TRBJ2-1; 9 bases align to TRBD2. CDR3 length: 14 residues. The germline V gene has CDR1 SEHNR and CDR2 FQNEAQ (reference sequence). The junction had 0 bases not matched to a gene; V was cut back by 6 bases and J by 0 bases. The CDR3 sequence is CASSSGSSYNEQFF. The CDR3 DNA reads TGTGCCAGCAGTAGCGGGAGCTCCTACAATGAGCAGTTCTTC.

CDR3 amino acids: CASSLLVSGTDTQYF. The CDR3 coding sequence is TGTGCCAGCAGCTTGCTCGTTAGCGGCACAGATACGCAGTATTTT. The chain employs TRBV5-6 and TRBJ2-3, with D tentatively TRBD2 (5 bases). The V gene lost 1 base and the J gene lost 1 base, with 10 bases spanning the gap. The germline gives CDR1 SGHDT, CDR2 YYEEEE. This CDR3 is built from 15 residues.

This sequence joins TRBV2 and TRBJ2-3, with 9 bases lining up with TRBD2. CDR3 size: 14 residues. Germline loops: CDR1 SNHLY, CDR2 FYNNEI. V shed 6 bases, J shed 14 bases, and the junction held 15 bases outside the gene matches. For the CDR3, the DNA is TGTGCCAGCAGGCGGGGACTAGCTGACAGATACGCGTATTTT. Its translation: CASRRGLADRYAYF.

In its sample, this clone was seen a few times. The rearrangement links TRBV29-1 to TRBJ1-1; the D gene is possibly TRBD1 (6 bases). The germline CDR1 and CDR2 sequences are SQVTM and ANQGSEA. V lost 3 bases and J lost 11, with 16 bases in between. The CDR3 spans 12 residues. This CDR3 reads CSVEDSGRGAFF. CDR3 coding DNA: TGCAGCGTTGAGGACAGCGGGCGGGGGGCTTTCTTT.

In its sample, this clone was seen once. The chain joins TRBV27 to TRBJ2-3; 9 bases align to TRBD1. The CDR3 is 16 residues long. Germline lookup yields CDR1 MNHEY and CDR2 SMNVEV (reference sequence). The trim removed 7 bases at V and 14 bases at J, leaving 22 bases unmatched. The CDR3 bases are TGTGCCAGCAACACCTTACCGGGACAGGGAGGCAGATACGCGTATTTT. Its translation: CASNTLPGQGGRYAYF.